Detailed here is one TCR beta chain. The antigen is unknown. The data are from a study of blood T cells in healthy people across ages. Broader study findings: The CMV status of each donor remained undetermined, and this could have confounded shifts in expanded clonotypes. With age, beta diversity per million T cells declined roughly linearly, significantly by 30 to 40.

The CDR3 length is 18 residues. V lost 2 bases and J 2 bases, leaving 19 bases between the germline ends. Germline values: CDR1 MGHDK, CDR2 SYGVNS. Sample donors were healthy Caucasian individuals that came from Russia, aged about 6 to 95. The authors ran a second PCR of 7 to 11 cycles using a sample-barcoded 5' primer and a J-beta primer mix. Through a template-switch adaptor with 12 random nucleotides, each cDNA molecule received a tag. From the 5' RACE reads, TCRdb called clonotypes with MiXCR, one entry per CDR3 protein. The sample includes around 1,900,000 distinct CDR3 sequences, around 40% of them seen just once.

This chain uses TRBV25-1 with TRBJ2-1, with D unresolved. This receptor was taken from a human donor in good health. The sequenced sample consisted of blood. The CDR3 protein is CASSEIVLSNPTYNEQFF. CDR3 nucleotides: TGTGCCAGCAGTGAAATTGTCCTCAGTAACCCTACCTACAATGAGCAGTTCTTC.